This T cell receptor (beta chain) was recorded in a study of early T cells in non-severe SARS-CoV-2 infection. Overall study: Whole-blood bulk RNA, unsorted, was sequenced, and chains were unpaired.

The CDR3 contains 13 residues. The J segment lost 5 bases and the V segment lost 5 bases, leaving 1 base of the junction unmatched. CDR1 WSHSY and CDR2 SAAADI come from the germline V gene. As regards this clonotype: This may stem from a read error, because a much larger clone lies one nucleotide away.

Unique molecular identifiers were attached to individual cDNA molecules. TCRdb reanalysed the 5' RACE reads using MiXCR and keeps one entry per CDR3 protein. The table shows tens of thousands of distinct CDR3 sequences, with 3.5% to 5.5% occurring only once. The receptor was derived from an adult who was a healthcare worker with PCR-confirmed SARS-CoV-2 infection or an uninfected control (not recorded which). Sequencing was performed on whole blood, taken at baseline. The chain links TRBV10-2 to TRBJ2-3, with 10 positions matching TRBD2. CDR3 in DNA: TGCGCCAGCAGTCTAGCGGGGGAAGATACGCAGTATTTT. The encoded protein is CASSLAGEDTQYF.